A single sample is the source of the 19 T cell receptor beta chains below, sequenced in a study of a mutant IDH1 vaccine in newly diagnosed glioma. The data were produced by immunoSEQ multiplex PCR, yet TCRdb's version contains in-frame clones alone and is incomplete. Here the sample spans some 30,000 clones, 78% being singletons. For these receptors, no antigen is known. Time point in this sample: week 11, during vaccination. A single vaccine dose contained 300 ug of mutant IDH1 20-mer peptide, and topical imiquimod was used with it. Sequences were derived from PBMCs, sampled from a glioma patient whose treatment included an IDH1 peptide vaccine. These receptors came from a young man with glioma.

This CDR3 is CASSVVPGETNEQFF. DNA of the CDR3: TGTGCCAGCAGCGTAGTCCCGGGGGAGACCAATGAGCAGTTCTTC. The rearrangement uses TRBV9 and TRBJ2-1; the D gene is possibly TRBD2 (6 bases). Germline CDR1 SGDLS, CDR2 YYNGEE. The V gene lost 0 bases and the J gene lost 6 bases, with 13 bases spanning the gap. This CDR3 is 15 amino acids long. The full variable domain, in which reference TRBV9 and TRBJ2-1 provide the parts outside the CDR3, is DSGVTQTPKHLITATGQRVTLRCSPRSGDLSVYWYQQSLDQGLQFLIQYYNGEERAKGNILERFSAQQFPDLHSELNLSSLELGDSALYFCASSVVPGETNEQFFGPGTRLTVL.

The sample holds one count of this clone. The chain is built from TRBV5-4 and TRBJ2-1; D gene unclear. Germline V gives CDR1 SGHNT, CDR2 YYREEE (reference sequence). The CDR3 sequence is 13 residues long. Trimming removed 4 bases from V and 7 bases from J, with 12 bases in between. CDR3 protein: CASSLPTRNEQFF. Here the CDR3 DNA reads TGTGCCAGCAGCCTACCCACACGAAATGAGCAGTTCTTC.

The CDR3 loop is CAWGADRGNQPQHF. Here the CDR3 DNA reads TGTGCCTGGGGAGCTGACAGGGGCAATCAGCCCCAGCATTTT. This sequence joins TRBV30 and TRBJ1-5; TRBD1 aligns across 7 bases. J gave up 2 bases and V 5 bases, and 6 bases lay outside the gene matches. The V gene's germline CDR1 is GTSNPN and CDR2 SVGIG (reference sequence). The CDR3 loop spans 14 amino acids. Looking up the rest from reference TRBV30 and TRBJ1-5 gives the full variable domain: SQTIHQWPATLVQPVGSPLSLECTVEGTSNPNLYWYRQAAGRGLQLLFYSVGIGQISSEVPQNLSASRPQDRQFILSSKKLLLSDSGFYLCAWGADRGNQPQHFGDGTRLSIL.

This clone was seen a few times. The V gene is TRBV28, the J gene TRBJ1-1, with 7 bases matching TRBD1. The V gene end was trimmed by 4 bases and the J gene end by 0 bases; junction bases not matched to a gene: 8. The CDR3 totals 16 residues. CDR1 is MDHEN, CDR2 SYDVKM, per germline. DNA of the CDR3: TGTGCCAGCAGTTGGCCCCGACAGGGATTGAACACTGAAGCTTTCTTT. Encoded protein: CASSWPRQGLNTEAFF.

The chain uses TRBV19 and TRBJ1-6; D not resolved. V shed 3 bases and J shed 5 bases, with 11 bases lying between them. The germline V gene encodes CDR1 LNHDA and CDR2 SQIVND (reference sequence). The CDR3 loop spans 15 amino acids. The CDR3 nucleotides read TGTGCCAGTAGTATTGGAGGGATGGATAATTCACCCCTCCACTTT. It encodes CASSIGGMDNSPLHF. The whole variable domain, filled in from reference TRBV19 and TRBJ1-6, reads DGGITQSPKYLFRKEGQNVTLSCEQNLNHDAMYWYRQDPGQGLRLIYYSQIVNDFQKGDIAEGYSVSREKKESFPLTVTSAQKNPTAFYLCASSIGGMDNSPLHFGNGTRLTVT.

The rearrangement links TRBV5-4 to TRBJ2-3, with D possibly matching TRBD2 (6 bases). This CDR3 comprises 16 residues. Germline V gives CDR1 SGHNT, CDR2 YYREEE (reference sequence). V lost 2 bases and J 2 bases, leaving 15 bases between the germline ends. Here the CDR3 DNA reads TGTGCCAGCAGCTTACGGGAGACACCTTTCACAGATACGCAGTATTTT. Encoded protein: CASSLRETPFTDTQYF.

This chain joins TRBV15 and TRBJ1-5, with TRBD1 matching 7 bases. CDR3 size: 15 residues. Germline-derived CDR1 and CDR2 are LNHNV and YYDKDF (reference sequence). With V trimmed by 6 bases and J by 0 bases, 5 bases remained unmatched. CDR3 residues: CATRQTGSSNQPQHF. CDR3 DNA: TGTGCCACCAGACAGACAGGGAGTAGCAATCAGCCCCAGCATTTT.

In this sample, this clone turned up once. The genes are TRBV6-1 and TRBJ2-1; TRBD2 matches 7 bases. After removal of 8 bases from V and 0 bases from J, the junction contained 7 bases not matched to a gene. The V gene's germline CDR1 is MNHNS and CDR2 SASEGT. The CDR3 has 15 amino acids. In DNA form, the CDR3 reads TGTGCCAGCGTCCAAACTAGCGCCTCCTACAATGAGCAGTTCTTC. As protein: CASVQTSASYNEQFF.

The chain joins TRBV19 to TRBJ2-2; 12 bases line up with TRBD2. The ends lost 7 bases at V and 2 bases at J; junction bases unmatched: 5. The CDR3 sequence is 16 residues long. CDR1 is LNHDA and CDR2 is SQIVND in the germline V gene (reference sequence). CDR3 sequence reads: CASIRLAGDNTGELFF. CDR3 coding DNA: TGTGCCAGTATCCGACTAGCGGGAGATAACACCGGGGAGCTGTTTTTT.

This clone was seen more than once but under ten times. The chain is built from TRBV6-1 and TRBJ2-7; D uncertain. Deletions cut 4 bases from V and 5 bases from J, with 18 bases between. CDR3 length equals 15 residues. Germline V lookup: CDR1 MNHNS, CDR2 SASEGT. CDR3 DNA sequence: TGTGCCAGCAGTGTGATGGCTAGTGGAATCCACGAGCAGTACTTC. The encoded protein is CASSVMASGIHEQYF.

This chain links TRBV30 with TRBJ1-1; D remains unclear. Trimming took 2 bases from V and 1 from J, leaving 8 bases between them. In germline, CDR1 is GTSNPN, CDR2 SVGIG (reference sequence). The CDR3 runs 13 residues. CDR3 loop: CAWSLGENTEAFF. CDR3 bases: TGTGCCTGGAGTCTGGGCGAGAACACTGAAGCTTTCTTT.

The V gene is TRBV28, the J gene TRBJ2-7; D might be TRBD1 (5 bases). The V and J ends lost 3 bases and 2 bases respectively, with 11 bases between them. CDR1 is MDHEN and CDR2 is SYDVKM in the germline V gene. The CDR3 has 14 amino acids. The CDR3 nucleotides are TGTGCCAGCAGTTTGAAAGGCAGGGCCTACGAGCAGTACTTC. It codes for CASSLKGRAYEQYF.

J is TRBJ1-5 and V is TRBV19, with no clear D. In germline, CDR1 is LNHDA, CDR2 SQIVND (reference sequence). The length of the CDR3 is 17 residues. Trimming pared 0 bases from V and 1 base from J, leaving 13 bases between. CDR3 in amino acids: CASSIDLSGFSNQPQHF. The CDR3 DNA sequence: TGTGCCAGTAGTATAGATCTATCTGGGTTCAGCAATCAGCCCCAGCATTTT. Drawing the rest from reference TRBV19 and TRBJ1-5, the complete variable domain is DGGITQSPKYLFRKEGQNVTLSCEQNLNHDAMYWYRQDPGQGLRLIYYSQIVNDFQKGDIAEGYSVSREKKESFPLTVTSAQKNPTAFYLCASSIDLSGFSNQPQHFGDGTRLSIL.

This chain uses TRBV18 with TRBJ1-5, with no clear D. This CDR3 is built from 13 residues. CDR1 and CDR2 from the germline V gene are KGHSH and LQKENI. Trimming left V 3 bases short and J 7 bases short, with 10 bases between. Written as DNA, the CDR3 is TGTGCCAGCTCACCTGGGCCATCCCAGCCCCAGCATTTT. Its translation is CASSPGPSQPQHF.

The rearrangement links TRBV5-1 to TRBJ1-2, with D uncertain. The CDR3 has 14 amino acids. The ends were cut back, 3 bases at V and 0 bases at J, with 9 bases in the middle. Germline CDR1 SGHRS, CDR2 YFSETQ. CDR3 amino acids: CASSSARANYGYTF. CDR3 coding DNA: TGCGCCAGCAGCTCCGCCCGGGCTAACTATGGCTACACCTTC.

The chain is built from TRBV6-5 and TRBJ1-2; D might be TRBD1 (6 bases). Trimming removed 5 bases at V and 5 bases at J, with 12 bases between. The germline V gene encodes CDR1 MNHEY and CDR2 SVGAGI. CDR3 length: 13 amino acids. The chain's CDR3 is CASSEDSDYGYTF. As DNA, the CDR3 is TGTGCCAGCAGTGAGGACAGCGATTATGGCTACACCTTC.

The chain links TRBV4-3 to TRBJ2-3; TRBD2 agrees at 11 bases. This CDR3 contains 15 residues. Per the germline V gene, CDR1 is LGHNA and CDR2 is YSLEER. V lost 5 bases, J lost 5 bases, and 6 bases stayed unmatched. Here the CDR3 reads CASSSRLAGKDTQYF. CDR3 in DNA: TGCGCCAGCAGCTCCCGACTAGCGGGGAAAGATACGCAGTATTTT.

The V gene is TRBV25-1, the J gene TRBJ1-1; TRBD1 matches at 10 bases. Germline loops: CDR1 MGHDK, CDR2 SYGVNS. CDR3 length equals 13 residues. With 8 bases clipped from V and 5 bases from J, the junction kept 5 bases outside the gene matches. As DNA, the CDR3 is TGTGCCAGCGGGGACAGGGGTGATACTGAAGCTTTCTTT. This sequence encodes CASGDRGDTEAFF.

In its sample, this clone ranks as medium-sized. The chain is built from TRBV6-4 and TRBJ2-3; TRBD1 agrees at 8 bases. Germline values: CDR1 MRHNA, CDR2 SNTAGT. Trimming at V came to 6 bases and at J to 1 base, leaving 6 bases not matched to a gene. There are 15 residues in the CDR3. CDR3 amino acids: CASSEQGGGTDTQYF. CDR3 nucleotides: TGTGCCAGCAGCGAACAGGGGGGTGGCACAGATACGCAGTATTTT.